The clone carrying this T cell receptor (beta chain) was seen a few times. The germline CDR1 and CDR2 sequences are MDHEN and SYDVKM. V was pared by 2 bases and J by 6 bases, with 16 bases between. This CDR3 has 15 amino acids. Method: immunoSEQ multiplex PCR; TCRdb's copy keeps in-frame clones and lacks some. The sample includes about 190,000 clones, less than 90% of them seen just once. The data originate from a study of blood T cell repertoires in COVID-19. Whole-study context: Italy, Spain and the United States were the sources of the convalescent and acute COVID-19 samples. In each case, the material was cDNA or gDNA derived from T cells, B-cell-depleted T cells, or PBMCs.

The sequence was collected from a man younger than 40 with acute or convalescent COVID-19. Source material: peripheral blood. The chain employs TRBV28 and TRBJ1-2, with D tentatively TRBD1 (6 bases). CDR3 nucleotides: TGTGCCAGCAGTTTAGCTGGTGGGCAGGGGCATGGCTACACCTTC. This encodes CASSLAGGQGHGYTF.